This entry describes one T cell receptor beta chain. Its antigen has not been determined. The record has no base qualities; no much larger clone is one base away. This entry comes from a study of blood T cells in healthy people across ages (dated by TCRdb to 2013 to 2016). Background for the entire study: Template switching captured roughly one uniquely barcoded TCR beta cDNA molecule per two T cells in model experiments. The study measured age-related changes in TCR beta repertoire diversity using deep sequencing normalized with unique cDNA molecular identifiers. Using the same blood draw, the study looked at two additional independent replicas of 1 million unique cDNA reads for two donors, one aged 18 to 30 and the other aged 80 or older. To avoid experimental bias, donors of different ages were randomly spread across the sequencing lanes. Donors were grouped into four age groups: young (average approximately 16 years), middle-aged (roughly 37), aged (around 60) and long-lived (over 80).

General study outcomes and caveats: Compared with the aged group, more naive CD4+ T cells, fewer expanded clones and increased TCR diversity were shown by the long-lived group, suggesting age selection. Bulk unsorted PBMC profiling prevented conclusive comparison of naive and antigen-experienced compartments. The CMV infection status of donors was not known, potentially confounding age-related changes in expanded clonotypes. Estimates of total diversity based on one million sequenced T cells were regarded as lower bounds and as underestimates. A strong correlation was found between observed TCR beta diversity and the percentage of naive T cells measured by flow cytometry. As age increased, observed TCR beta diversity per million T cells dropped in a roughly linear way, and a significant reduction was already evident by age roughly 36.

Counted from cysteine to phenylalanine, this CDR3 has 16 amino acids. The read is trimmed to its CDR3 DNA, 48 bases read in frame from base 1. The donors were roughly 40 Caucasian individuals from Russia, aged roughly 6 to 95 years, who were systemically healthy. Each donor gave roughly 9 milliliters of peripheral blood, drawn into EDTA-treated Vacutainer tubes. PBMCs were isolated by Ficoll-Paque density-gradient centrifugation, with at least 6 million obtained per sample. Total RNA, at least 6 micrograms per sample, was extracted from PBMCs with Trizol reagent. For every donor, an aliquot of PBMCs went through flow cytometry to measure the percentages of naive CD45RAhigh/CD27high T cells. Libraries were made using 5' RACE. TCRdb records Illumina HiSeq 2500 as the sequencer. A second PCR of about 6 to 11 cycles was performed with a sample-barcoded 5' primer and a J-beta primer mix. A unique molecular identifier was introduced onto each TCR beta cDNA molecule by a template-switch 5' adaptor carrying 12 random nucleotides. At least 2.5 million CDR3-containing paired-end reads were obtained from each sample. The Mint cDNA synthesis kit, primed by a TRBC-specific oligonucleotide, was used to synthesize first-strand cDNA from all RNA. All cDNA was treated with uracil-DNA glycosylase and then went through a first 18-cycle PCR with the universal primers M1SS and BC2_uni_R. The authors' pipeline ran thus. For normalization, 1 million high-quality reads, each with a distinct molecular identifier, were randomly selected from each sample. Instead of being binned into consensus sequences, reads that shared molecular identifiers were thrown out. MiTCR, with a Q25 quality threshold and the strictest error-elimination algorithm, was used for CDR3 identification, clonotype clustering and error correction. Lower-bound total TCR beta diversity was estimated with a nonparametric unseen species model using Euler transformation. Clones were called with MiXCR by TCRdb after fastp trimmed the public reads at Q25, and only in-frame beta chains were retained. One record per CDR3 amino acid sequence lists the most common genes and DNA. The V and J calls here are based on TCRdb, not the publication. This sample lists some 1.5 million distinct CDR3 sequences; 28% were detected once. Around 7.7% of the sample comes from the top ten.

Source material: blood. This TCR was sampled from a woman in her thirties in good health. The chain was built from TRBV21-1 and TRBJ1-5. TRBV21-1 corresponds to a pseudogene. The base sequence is TGTGCCAGCAGCAAAGCATCGCGCAGACTATATCAGCCCCAGCATTTT. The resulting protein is CASSKASRRLYQPQHF.